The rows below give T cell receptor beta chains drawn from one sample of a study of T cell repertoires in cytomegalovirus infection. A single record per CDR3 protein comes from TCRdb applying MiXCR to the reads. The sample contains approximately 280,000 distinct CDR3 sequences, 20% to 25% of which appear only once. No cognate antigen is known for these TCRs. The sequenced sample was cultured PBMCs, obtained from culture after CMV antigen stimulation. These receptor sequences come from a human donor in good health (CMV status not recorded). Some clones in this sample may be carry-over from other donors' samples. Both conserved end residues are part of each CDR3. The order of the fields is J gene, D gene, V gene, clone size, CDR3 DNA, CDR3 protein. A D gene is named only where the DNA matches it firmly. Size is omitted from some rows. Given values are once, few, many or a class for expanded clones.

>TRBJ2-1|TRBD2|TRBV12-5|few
TGTGCTAGTGGTCTGGGACTAGCGGGACCCAAGGGGAATGAGCAGTTCTTC
CASGLGLAGPKGNEQFF
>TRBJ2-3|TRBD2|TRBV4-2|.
TGTGCCAGCAGCCAAGGTCGGCAAGCGGGAGGGGGCACAGATACGCAGTATTTT
CASSQGRQAGGGTDTQYF
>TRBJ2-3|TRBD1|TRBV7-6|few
TGTGCCAGCAGCTTAGCGCCCCGACAGGGGGTCTTTAACACAGATACGCAGTATTTT
CASSLAPRQGVFNTDTQYF
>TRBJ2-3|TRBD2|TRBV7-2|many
TGTGCCAGCAGCTCCAGTCTAGCGGGAGGGCCTCTAGGCACAGATACGCAGTATTTT
CASSSSLAGGPLGTDTQYF
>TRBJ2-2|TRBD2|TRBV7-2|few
TGTGCCAGCGGACTAGCGGGAGGGATCGGGGAGCTGTTTTTT
CASGLAGGIGELFF
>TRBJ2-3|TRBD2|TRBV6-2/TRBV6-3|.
TGTGCCAGCAGTTACCCTCTAGCGGGAGGGCCCTCAGATACGCAGTATTTT
CASSYPLAGGPSDTQYF
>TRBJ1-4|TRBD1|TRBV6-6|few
TGTGCCAGCAGTTACTCGGGACAGGAAAAACTGTTTTTT
CASSYSGQEKLFF
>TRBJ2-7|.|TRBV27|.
TGTGCCAGCAGTCCTTTCCTCGGGACGATCTCCTACGAGCAGTACTTC
CASSPFLGTISYEQYF
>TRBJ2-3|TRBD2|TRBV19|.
TGTGCCAGTAGTACGGGACTAGCGGGAGATCCAGATACGCAGTATTTT
CASSTGLAGDPDTQYF
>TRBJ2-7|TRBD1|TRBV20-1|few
TGCAGTGCTAGCGACAGGGGGAGGATGTACGAGCAGTACTTC
CSASDRGRMYEQYF
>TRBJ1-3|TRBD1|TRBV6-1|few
TGTGCCAGCAGTGCCCAGGGGGCCAAGGTCGGAAACACCATATATTTT
CASSAQGAKVGNTIYF
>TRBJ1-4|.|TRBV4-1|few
TGCGCCAGCAGCCAAGTTAGCTTGACTAATGAAAAACTGTTTTTT
CASSQVSLTNEKLFF
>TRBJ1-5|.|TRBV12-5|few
TGTGCTAGTGGCCCTCGCGACGGAGATAGCAATCAGCCCCAGCATTTT
CASGPRDGDSNQPQHF
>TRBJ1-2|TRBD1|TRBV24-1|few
TGTGCCACCAGTGACCCGGACAGGTATCAAGGCTACACCTTC
CATSDPDRYQGYTF
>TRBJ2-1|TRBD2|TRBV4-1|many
TGCGCCAGCAGCCCTATAGCGGGAGGGGGGTCCTACAATGAGCAGTTCTTC
CASSPIAGGGSYNEQFF
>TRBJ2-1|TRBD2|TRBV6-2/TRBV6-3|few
TGTGCCAGCAGCCTCAGCGGGAGGGCCTTTGGTGAGCAGTTCTTC
CASSLSGRAFGEQFF
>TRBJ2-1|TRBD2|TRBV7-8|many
TGTGCCAGCAACCTAGCGGGGGTTCGTGAGCAGTTCTTC
CASNLAGVREQFF
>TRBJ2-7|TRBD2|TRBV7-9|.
TGTGCCAGCAGCCCTCTAGCGGGAGGTTGGTCCTACGAGCAGTACTTC
CASSPLAGGWSYEQYF
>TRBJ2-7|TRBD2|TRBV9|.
TGTGCCAGCAGCGTAGCTCCCAGCGGGAAGACCTACGAGCAGTACTTC
CASSVAPSGKTYEQYF
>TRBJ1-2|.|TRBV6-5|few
TGTGCCAGCAGTTACGGCCAGTCCCGGAACTATGGCTACACCTTC
CASSYGQSRNYGYTF
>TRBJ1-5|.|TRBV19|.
TGTGCCACTCGGCGGGGATACAATCAGCCCCAGCATTTT
CATRRGYNQPQHF
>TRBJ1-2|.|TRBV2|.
TGTGCCAGCCGGGACCCTCGGGAGAACTATGGCTACACCTTC
CASRDPRENYGYTF
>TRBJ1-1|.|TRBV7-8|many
TGTGCCAGCAGCTATGGGGACACGTGGAACACTGAAGCTTTCTTT
CASSYGDTWNTEAFF
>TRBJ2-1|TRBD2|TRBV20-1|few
TGCAGTGCTAGAGCTGGACTAGCGGGATTTGTTGAGCAGTTCTTC
CSARAGLAGFVEQFF
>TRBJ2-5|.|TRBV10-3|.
TGTGCCATCAAGTCGGGCCTCCAAGAGACCCAGTACTTC
CAIKSGLQETQYF
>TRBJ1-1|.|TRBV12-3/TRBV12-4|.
TGTGCCTCTCGGGTGGCCACGACGTATGAAGCTTTCTTT
CASRVATTYEAFF
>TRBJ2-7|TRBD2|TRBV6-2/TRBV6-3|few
TGTGCCACCGAGACCGGGAGGTACGAGCAGTACTTC
CATETGRYEQYF
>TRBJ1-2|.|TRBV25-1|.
TGTGCCAGCAGTGACCGGAAGGGAGTCTATGGCTACACCTTC
CASSDRKGVYGYTF
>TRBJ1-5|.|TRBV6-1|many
TGTGCCAGCAGTTCAGGATATTATAGCAATCAGCCCCAGCATTTT
CASSSGYYSNQPQHF
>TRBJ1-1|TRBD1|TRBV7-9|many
TGTGCCAGCAGCTTAATCGACAGGGGCGCTGAAGCTTTCTTT
CASSLIDRGAEAFF
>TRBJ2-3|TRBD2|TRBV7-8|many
TGTGCCAGCAGCTTAAACGGGAGGGGTTCGGATACGCAGTATTTT
CASSLNGRGSDTQYF
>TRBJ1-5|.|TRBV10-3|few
TGTGCCATCAGTGAAAGGGGGTCGAGCAATCAGCCCCAGCATTTT
CAISERGSSNQPQHF
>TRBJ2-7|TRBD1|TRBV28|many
TGTGCCAGCATGACAGGGTTGGACTCGTACGAGCAGTACTTC
CASMTGLDSYEQYF
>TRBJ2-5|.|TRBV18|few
TGTGCCAGCTCACTGTCGGTGGAGACCCAGTACTTC
CASSLSVETQYF
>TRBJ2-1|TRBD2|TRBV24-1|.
TGTGCCACCTCGACTAGCGGGGCCTACAATGAGCAGTTCTTC
CATSTSGAYNEQFF
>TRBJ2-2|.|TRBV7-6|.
TGTGCCAGCAGCTTAGAATTACTCACCGGGGAGCTGTTTTTT
CASSLELLTGELFF
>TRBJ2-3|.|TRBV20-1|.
TGCAGTGCTAGAGATCCCGGGACTAGCACAGATACGCAGTATTTT
CSARDPGTSTDTQYF
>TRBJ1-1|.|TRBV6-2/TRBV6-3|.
TGTGCCAGCAGTTACTGGACCGCGGAGAGGGGAAGTAACACTGAAGCTTTCTTT
CASSYWTAERGSNTEAFF
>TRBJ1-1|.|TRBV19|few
TGTGCCAGTACCGTTAGCCCGGAAGGTACTGAAGCTTTCTTT
CASTVSPEGTEAFF
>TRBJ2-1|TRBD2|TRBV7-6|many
TGTGCTAGCAGCTTAGATGCGGGGACTACTTACAATGAGCAGTTCTTC
CASSLDAGTTYNEQFF